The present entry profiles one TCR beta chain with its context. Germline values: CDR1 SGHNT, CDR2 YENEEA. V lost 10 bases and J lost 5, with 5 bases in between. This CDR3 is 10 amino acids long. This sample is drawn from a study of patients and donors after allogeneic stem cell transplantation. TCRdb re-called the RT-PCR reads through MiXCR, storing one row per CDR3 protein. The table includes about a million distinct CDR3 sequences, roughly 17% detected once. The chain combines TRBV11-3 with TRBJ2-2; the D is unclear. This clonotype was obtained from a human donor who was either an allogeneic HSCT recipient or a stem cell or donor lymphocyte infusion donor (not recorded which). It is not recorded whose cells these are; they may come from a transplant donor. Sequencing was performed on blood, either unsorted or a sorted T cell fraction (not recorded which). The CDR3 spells CAIETGELFF. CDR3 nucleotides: TGTGCCATCGAGACCGGGGAGCTGTTTTTT.